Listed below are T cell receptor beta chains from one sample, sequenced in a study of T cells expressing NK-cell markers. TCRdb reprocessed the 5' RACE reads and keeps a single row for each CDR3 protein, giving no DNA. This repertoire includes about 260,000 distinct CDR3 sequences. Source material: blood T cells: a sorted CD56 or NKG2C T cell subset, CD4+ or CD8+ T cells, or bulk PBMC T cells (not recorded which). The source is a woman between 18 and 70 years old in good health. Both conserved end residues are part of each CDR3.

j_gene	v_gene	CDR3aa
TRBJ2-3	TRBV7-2	CASRSLSTDTQYF
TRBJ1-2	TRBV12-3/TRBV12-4	CASSIQGERGGYTF
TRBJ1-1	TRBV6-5	CASSYGENTEAFF
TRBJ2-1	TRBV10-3	CALRRGASYNEQFF
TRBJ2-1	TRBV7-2	CASSSTWTNYNEQFF
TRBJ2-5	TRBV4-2	CASSQESSPRETQYF
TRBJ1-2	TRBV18	CASSPGTELYGYTF
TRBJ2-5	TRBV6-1	CASSTPGLTKTQYF
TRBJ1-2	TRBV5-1	CASSVFGGADSNYGYTF
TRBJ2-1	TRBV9	CASSVSGREGREKFF
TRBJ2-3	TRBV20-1	CSARKGGADTQYF
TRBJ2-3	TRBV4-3	CASSQQGVYGTDTQYF
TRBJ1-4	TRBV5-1	CASSVDSTNEKLFF
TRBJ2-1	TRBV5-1	CASSLKGLAGVNLNEQFF
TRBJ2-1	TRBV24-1	CATSERLAGAVHEQFF
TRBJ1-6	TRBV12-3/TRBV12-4	CASSSGEGNSPLHF
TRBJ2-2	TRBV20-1	CSAGGTANTGELFF
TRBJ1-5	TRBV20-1	CSARDNRGKGNQPQHF
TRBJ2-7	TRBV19	CATSEHGSRDEQYF
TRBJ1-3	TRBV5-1	CASSPGSPGNTIYF
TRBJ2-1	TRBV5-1	CASSLTAGLAGPRSYNEQFF
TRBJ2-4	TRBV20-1	CSASMRAGVSQNIQYF
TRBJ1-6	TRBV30	CAWSGQGNSPLHF
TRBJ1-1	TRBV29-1	CSASQTLNTEAFF
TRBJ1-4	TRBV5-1	CASSRGQGAANEKLIF
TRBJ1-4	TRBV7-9	CASSSPLAFNEKLFF
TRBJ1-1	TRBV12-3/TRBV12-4	CASSFLGGRGTEAFF
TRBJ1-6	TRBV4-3	CASSQVGTNSPLHF
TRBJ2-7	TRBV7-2	CASSLPSSGTSEQYF
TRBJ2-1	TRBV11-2	CASRKDGNEQFF
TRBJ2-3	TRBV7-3	CASSLTGVTSDTQYF
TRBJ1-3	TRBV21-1	CASSKGISSGNTIYF
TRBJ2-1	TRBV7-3	CASSLNGAGEQFF
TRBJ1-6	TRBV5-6	CASSSGASNSPLHF
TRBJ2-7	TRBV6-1	CASTGTGGNYEQYF
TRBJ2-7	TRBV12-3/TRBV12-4	CASSFGQGVARYEQYF
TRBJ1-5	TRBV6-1	CASSPAVRPQHF
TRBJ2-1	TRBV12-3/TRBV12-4	CASNPQGPTYNEQFF
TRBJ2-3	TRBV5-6	CASSLGVAGIVSTDTQYF
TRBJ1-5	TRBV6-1	CASSATGKAQPQHF
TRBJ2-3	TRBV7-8	CASSFGRRGADTQYF
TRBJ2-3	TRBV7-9	CASSQRQGHTDTQYF
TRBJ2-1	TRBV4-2	CASSQGGGGGYTYNEQFF
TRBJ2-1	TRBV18	CASSPQKREYYNEQFF
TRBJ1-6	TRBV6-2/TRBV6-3	CASSYLEDSPLHF
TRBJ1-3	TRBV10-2	CASSRQGSGNTIYF
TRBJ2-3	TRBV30	CAWDDTDTQYF